Shown below are 14 T cell receptor beta chains from a single sample sequenced in a study of T cell changes during pregnancy in multiple sclerosis. Method: immunoSEQ multiplex PCR; TCRdb's copy keeps in-frame clones and lacks some. This sample has 70,000 to 95,000 clones, with roughly 91% found just once. The material was peripheral blood, obtained after pregnancy. The receptors originated from a female donor in good health, enrolled as a control in a pregnancy study.

The chain carries TRBV27 and TRBJ2-1; D is perhaps TRBD2 (5 bases). With 2 bases removed from V and 9 bases from J, the gap between germline ends came to 11 bases. The CDR3 is 13 amino acids. The germline V gene encodes CDR1 MNHEY and CDR2 SMNVEV (reference sequence). CDR3 residues: CASSLEARGEQFF. The CDR3 DNA sequence: TGTGCCAGCAGTTTAGAGGCCCGGGGTGAGCAGTTCTTC.

Remarks on this clone: Other DNA variants within this sample encode the same CDR3. The V and J genes are TRBV27 and TRBJ2-7, with 7 bases lining up with TRBD1. Germline-derived CDR1 and CDR2 are MNHEY and SMNVEV (reference sequence). V lost 3 bases, J lost 4 bases, and 3 bases stayed unmatched. The CDR3 length is 13 residues. The CDR3 loop reads CASSLGRGYEQYF. The CDR3 bases are TGTGCCAGCAGTTTGGGCAGGGGGTACGAGCAGTACTTC.

This chain joins TRBV28 and TRBJ2-4; D possibly corresponds to TRBD1 (6 bases). The CDR3 totals 13 residues. CDR1 and CDR2 from the germline V gene are MDHEN and SYDVKM. V was pared by 5 bases and J by 6 bases, with 11 bases between. As DNA, the CDR3 is TGTGCCAGCAGTCACGGACAGCGAAACATTCAGTACTTC. It is translated as CASSHGQRNIQYF.

The V call is TRBV6-1, the J call TRBJ2-2, with 8 bases identical to TRBD1. Trimming took 0 bases from V and 5 from J; bases not matched to a gene: 5. CDR3 size: 16 residues. The germline V gene encodes CDR1 MNHNS and CDR2 SASEGT. The CDR3 sequence is CASSEAAGGFTGELFF. In DNA form, the CDR3 reads TGTGCCAGCAGTGAAGCGGCAGGGGGCTTTACCGGGGAGCTGTTTTTT.

As DNA, the CDR3 is TGTGCCAGCAGTGACTCCCTACAGTTTAGTGAGCAGTTCTTC. Translated: CASSDSLQFSEQFF. This chain uses TRBV6-4 with TRBJ2-1; the D is unclear. V lost 0 bases and J 9 bases, leaving 12 bases between the germline ends. CDR3 length: 14 amino acids. CDR1 is MRHNA, CDR2 SNTAGT, per germline.

The gene calls are TRBV7-2 and TRBJ1-4, with 8 positions matching TRBD1. CDR3 length: 16 amino acids. Per the germline V gene, CDR1 is SGHTA and CDR2 is FQGNSA. V lost 0 bases and J lost 7; bases outside the gene matches: 7. The CDR3 region has the DNA TGTGCCAGCAGCTTAGCGCCGGCAGGGGGCACTGAAAAACTGTTTTTT. Translation gives CASSLAPAGGTEKLFF.

CDR3 residues: CSGTRGNTEAFF. The CDR3 nucleotides read TGCAGCGGTACCAGGGGGAACACTGAAGCTTTCTTT. The chain is built from TRBV29-1 and TRBJ1-1, with D perhaps TRBD1 (6 bases). Trimming took off 7 bases at V and 1 base at J, with 10 bases between the two ends. The CDR3 sequence is 12 residues long. Germline CDR1 reads SQVTM; CDR2 reads ANQGSEA.

The chain is built from TRBV13 and TRBJ1-2; D is perhaps TRBD1 (5 bases). V shed 2 bases and J shed 5 bases, with 12 bases lying between them. This CDR3 is built from 14 residues. Per germline, CDR1 PRHDT and CDR2 FYEKMQ (reference sequence). CDR3 in amino acids: CASSLSGGGYGYTF. CDR3 nucleotides: TGTGCCAGCAGCTTAAGTGGGGGGGGGTATGGCTACACCTTC.

The chain couples TRBV19 to TRBJ1-1, with 7 nucleotides matching TRBD1. From germline, CDR1 is LNHDA and CDR2 SQIVND (reference sequence). The CDR3 spans 14 residues. The V segment lost 7 bases and the J segment 3 bases; nucleotides outside the gene matches: 8. The CDR3 reads CASIPTGRHTEAFF. For the CDR3, the DNA is TGTGCCAGTATCCCGACAGGGCGACACACTGAAGCTTTCTTT.

This clone was counted a single time. V is TRBV5-1 and J is TRBJ1-5; no clear D. Between the trimmed V and J ends, which lost 4 bases and 5 bases, there was a span of 16 bases. The CDR3 sequence is 15 residues long. The V gene's germline CDR1 is SGHRS and CDR2 YFSETQ. CDR3 in amino acids: CASSPDGGIYQPQHF. CDR3 DNA: TGCGCCAGCAGCCCGGACGGAGGAATCTATCAGCCCCAGCATTTT.

The chain employs TRBV23-1 and TRBJ2-7, with a weak D call TRBD1 (6 bases). TRBV23-1 is an open reading frame, and its role is uncertain. V dropped 2 bases and J dropped 3 bases, with 14 bases sitting between them. CDR3 length: 15 amino acids. CDR3 bases: TGCGCCAGCAGTCAAATTCCAGGGGCAGACTACGAGCAGTACTTC. Translating gives CASSQIPGADYEQYF.

This clone has just one count. The CDR3 DNA is TGTGCCAGCAGCTTAAGGGCGGGGGGGAGCATGAACACTGAAGCTTTCTTT. Protein product: CASSLRAGGSMNTEAFF. The gene calls are TRBV7-3 and TRBJ1-1; possibly TRBD1 for D (5 bases). Germline V gene data show CDR1 as SGHTA and CDR2 as FQGTGA. V lost 1 base, J lost 0 bases, and 15 bases lay in between. The CDR3 runs to 17 residues.

V usage is TRBV19 and J usage is TRBJ1-2; D ambiguous. The CDR3 covers 12 residues. V shed 4 bases and J shed 8 bases, with 11 bases lying between them. Germline CDR1 reads LNHDA; CDR2 reads SQIVND (reference sequence). CDR3 in amino acids: CASSTRGGGYTF. The CDR3 DNA sequence: TGTGCCAGTAGTACCCGAGGCGGCGGCTACACCTTC.

As regards this clone: This same CDR3 is encoded by further DNA sequences in the sample. The rearrangement links TRBV15 to TRBJ2-3; the D is unclear. V was pared by 0 bases and J by 0 bases, with 7 bases between. This CDR3 has 15 residues. The germline V gene encodes CDR1 LNHNV and CDR2 YYDKDF (reference sequence). CDR3 sequence reads: CATSRDAGSTDTQYF. CDR3 coding DNA: TGTGCCACCAGCAGAGATGCCGGGAGCACAGATACGCAGTATTTT.